Listed here are 17 T cell receptor beta chains from one sample, sequenced in a study of control samples from healthy donors and cancer patients. Measured with immunoSEQ multiplex PCR; TCRdb has only the in-frame clones, and not every one. This table holds under 450,000 clones, 90% found once. The source material was PBMCs. Receptors were obtained from a man in his forties with head and neck cancer.

V is TRBV7-2 and J is TRBJ1-2; no clear D gene. Germline V gives CDR1 SGHTA, CDR2 FQGNSA. This CDR3 comprises 13 residues. Deletions cut 5 bases from V and 4 bases from J, with 11 bases between. The CDR3 DNA reads TGTGCCAGCAGCGACCGTGTGTCCTATGGCTACACCTTC. This gives the protein CASSDRVSYGYTF.

The J gene is TRBJ1-1, the V gene TRBV5-1, with D tentatively TRBD1 (6 bases). Trimming took 1 base from V and 5 from J, leaving 15 bases between them. The CDR3 is 15 amino acids. Germline lookup yields CDR1 SGHRS and CDR2 YFSETQ. The CDR3 DNA follows: TGCGCCAGCAGCTTGAGTGGGGGGCAGGAGACTGAAGCTTTCTTT. The encoded protein is CASSLSGGQETEAFF.

The chain couples TRBV24-1 to TRBJ2-1; tentatively, D is TRBD2 (6 bases). V lost 1 base, J lost 6 bases, and 15 bases lay in between. The V gene's germline CDR1 is KGHDR and CDR2 SFDVKD. This CDR3 region has 16 residues. The CDR3 sequence is CATSDFIGGTPNEQFF. The CDR3, as DNA: TGTGCCACCAGTGATTTTATTGGGGGGACCCCCAATGAGCAGTTCTTC.

CDR3 loop: CASSLETGLNSPLHF. In nucleotides, the CDR3 is TGCGCCAGCAGCCTAGAGACAGGCCTTAATTCACCCCTCCACTTT. The chain is built from TRBV4-1 and TRBJ1-6; TRBD1 might be the D (6 bases). This CDR3 is 15 amino acids long. CDR1 and CDR2 from the germline V gene are MGHRA and YSYEKL. V was pared by 4 bases and J by 6 bases, with 13 bases between.

The V gene is TRBV2, the J gene TRBJ1-1; D remains ambiguous. This CDR3 is 11 amino acids long. Trimming left V 5 bases short and J 5 bases short, with 6 bases between. The germline CDR1 and CDR2 sequences are SNHLY and FYNNEI. Here the CDR3 DNA reads TGTGCCAGCAGTAGGAGGACTGAAGCTTTCTTT. Protein product: CASSRRTEAFF.

This clone has only a few counts. This chain uses TRBV14 with TRBJ2-7; a weak D match, TRBD2 (6 bases). The V end lost 5 bases, the J end lost 7 bases, and 21 bases lay between the germline ends. Looked up from germline, CDR1 is SGHDN and CDR2 is FVKESK. The CDR3 covers 15 residues. CDR3 residues: CASSSQLGTLWEQYF. DNA of the CDR3: TGTGCCAGCAGCTCCCAGCTCGGGACTCTGTGGGAGCAGTACTTC.

This chain links TRBV5-8 with TRBJ2-2; D is unclear. The V end was cut by 5 bases, the J end by 0 bases, with 8 bases between. Germline CDR1 and CDR2: SGHTS and YDEGEE. The length of the CDR3 is 14 residues. The CDR3 DNA is TGTGCCAGCAGATATATCGCGAACACCGGGGAGCTGTTTTTT. Its translation: CASRYIANTGELFF.

This clone was counted once. The gene calls are TRBV6-5 and TRBJ2-5, with 10 bases identical to TRBD1. V was clipped by 0 bases and J by 4 bases; unmatched bases: 5. CDR3 length: 16 residues. Germline assignment: CDR1 MNHEY and CDR2 SVGAGI. CDR3 amino acids: CASSYSTGGAGETQYF. The CDR3 DNA sequence: TGTGCCAGCAGTTACTCGACAGGGGGCGCGGGAGAGACCCAGTACTTC.

The CDR3 sequence is CASSFDAGGGKETQYF. The CDR3 DNA reads TGCGCCAGCAGCTTCGATGCGGGAGGGGGGAAAGAGACCCAGTACTTC. The V and J genes are TRBV5-1 and TRBJ2-5; 9 bases are a match to TRBD2. V shed 2 bases and J 3 bases; nucleotides not matched to a gene: 8. The CDR3 covers 16 residues. Germline V gene lookup returns CDR1 SGHRS and CDR2 YFSETQ. Variable domain in full (rest from reference TRBV5-1 and TRBJ2-5): KAGVTQTPRYLIKTRGQQVTLSCSPISGHRSVSWYQQTPGQGLQFLFEYFSETQRNKGNFPGRFSGRQFSNSRSEMNVSTLELGDSALYLCASSFDAGGGKETQYFGPGTRLLVL.

The rearrangement links TRBV3-1 (or the pseudogene TRBV3-2) to TRBJ2-3; TRBD1 aligns across 8 bases. The CDR3 spans 16 residues. The V gene end was trimmed by 1 base and the J gene end by 4 bases; junction bases not matched to a gene: 7. Germline V gives CDR1 LGHDT, CDR2 YNNKEL (reference sequence). The CDR3 DNA reads TGTGCCAGCAGCCAAGTCCCGGGACAGGTACCAGATACGCAGTATTTT. Translation gives CASSQVPGQVPDTQYF.

This clone was recorded a few times. This chain links TRBV10-1 with TRBJ1-1; TRBD1 might be the D (5 bases). This CDR3 region has 14 residues. Trimming pared 8 bases from V and 1 base from J, leaving 14 bases between. Germline CDR1 WNHNN, CDR2 SYGVQD (reference sequence). The CDR3 DNA is TGCGCCAGCCATGACGGGACCCCGAACACTGAAGCTTTCTTT. It yields the protein CASHDGTPNTEAFF.

V usage is TRBV27 and J usage is TRBJ2-1, with unresolved D. V lost 0 bases and J 2 bases, leaving 8 bases between the germline ends. This CDR3 has 15 residues. CDR1 is MNHEY and CDR2 is SMNVEV in the germline V gene (reference sequence). The CDR3 region is CASSLSGRAYNEQFF. Written as DNA, the CDR3 is TGTGCCAGCAGTTTATCCGGACGGGCCTACAATGAGCAGTTCTTC.

CDR3 in DNA: TGTGCCAGCAGCGTAGCTCGAGAGACGGTCCTCTACGAGCAGTACTTC. Its translation is CASSVARETVLYEQYF. The chain has TRBV9 and TRBJ2-7; D not certain. Germline CDR1 SGDLS, CDR2 YYNGEE. This CDR3 comprises 16 residues. The V end lost 0 bases, the J end lost 3 bases, and 16 bases lay between the germline ends. The variable domain in full, completed from reference TRBV9 and TRBJ2-7, reads DSGVTQTPKHLITATGQRVTLRCSPRSGDLSVYWYQQSLDQGLQFLIQYYNGEERAKGNILERFSAQQFPDLHSELNLSSLELGDSALYFCASSVARETVLYEQYFGPGTRLTVT.

J is TRBJ2-5 and V is TRBV2; the D is unclear. The V gene's germline CDR1 is SNHLY and CDR2 FYNNEI. The CDR3 covers 10 residues. Trimming took 7 bases from V and 9 from J, leaving 9 bases between them. The CDR3 is CASMGFSQYF. Written as DNA, the CDR3 is TGTGCCAGCATGGGATTTTCCCAGTACTTC.

The J gene is TRBJ2-1, the V gene TRBV6-4; the match to TRBD2 covers 10 bases. The CDR3 runs 15 residues. The germline gives CDR1 MRHNA, CDR2 SNTAGT. Trimming cost V 2 bases and J 7 bases; bases outside gene matches: 5. CDR3 nucleotide sequence: TGTGCCAGCAGTGACCTAGCGGGGGCGGGGAATGAGCAGTTCTTC. Protein sequence: CASSDLAGAGNEQFF.

This sequence joins TRBV18 and TRBJ1-1; 7 bases agree with TRBD1. The junction had 6 bases not matched to a gene; V was cut back by 1 base and J by 4 bases. CDR3 length equals 15 residues. Germline CDR1 is KGHSH and CDR2 is LQKENI. CDR3: CASSPLAGGVTEAFF. CDR3 DNA: TGTGCCAGCTCACCACTGGCAGGGGGAGTCACTGAAGCTTTCTTT.

V usage is TRBV7-6 and J usage is TRBJ2-5; D is possibly TRBD1 (5 bases). This CDR3 region has 15 residues. Germline CDR1 is SGHVS and CDR2 is FNYEAQ. Deletions cut 1 base from V and 5 bases from J, with 14 bases between. In DNA, the CDR3 is TGTGCCAGCAGCTTAGGCAGGGTACGGAGTGAGACCCAGTACTTC. As protein: CASSLGRVRSETQYF.